This TCR beta chain was sequenced in a study of T cell responses to AZD1222 COVID-19 vaccine. Points from the study as a whole: Nearly half of spike-specific TCRs reportedly go after variant regions that carry no mutations. No day 14 peak samples; only post-peak repertoires were characterized.

This CDR3 is built from 11 residues. Germline V gene sequence: CDR1 ENHRY, CDR2 SYGVKD. Only in-frame clones appear in the TCRdb table, and some are missing; sequencing was by immunoSEQ multiplex PCR. The sample carries 98,000 or so clones, approximately 84% recorded once. Second-dose recipients at about 4 or about 12 weeks were treated as one pooled group. Remarks on this clone: Antigen specificity is unknown. One end of the junction is discordant with germline, which a read error may explain.

The sequence was obtained from an adult who received the AZD1222 COVID-19 vaccine. Source: peripheral blood, taken 28 days after the second AZD1222 dose. The J gene is TRBJ2-7, the V gene TRBV10-3; D gene unclear. CDR3 residues: CAISDSEVIFF. The CDR3 nucleotides are TGTGCCATCAGTGACTCTGAGGTAATTTTCTTC.